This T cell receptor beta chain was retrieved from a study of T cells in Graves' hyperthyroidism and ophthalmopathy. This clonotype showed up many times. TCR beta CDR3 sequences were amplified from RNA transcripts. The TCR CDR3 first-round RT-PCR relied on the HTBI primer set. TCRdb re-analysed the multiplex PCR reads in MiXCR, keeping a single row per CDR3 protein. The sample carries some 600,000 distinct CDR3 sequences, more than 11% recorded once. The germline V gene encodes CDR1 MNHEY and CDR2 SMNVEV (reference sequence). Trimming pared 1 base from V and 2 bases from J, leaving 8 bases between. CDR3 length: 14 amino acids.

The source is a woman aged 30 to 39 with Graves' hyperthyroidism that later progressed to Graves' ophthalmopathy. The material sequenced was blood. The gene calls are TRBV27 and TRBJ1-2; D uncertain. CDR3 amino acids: CASSLYPSNYGYTF. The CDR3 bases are TGTGCCAGCAGTTTATATCCCTCAAACTATGGCTACACCTTC.